A selection of T cell receptor beta chains follows, all from one sample in a study of T cell responses to AZD1222 COVID-19 vaccine. Repertoires were generated with immunoSEQ multiplex PCR, while TCRdb's copy carries only in-frame clones and drops some. The table records 140,000 to 150,000 clones, approximately 83% of them present only once. Source: peripheral blood, taken on day 0 of AZD1222 vaccination. The source of these receptors is an adult in good health. Each CDR3 is given with its conserved first and last residue. Each record gives: clone size, D gene, V gene, J gene, CDR3 length, CDR3 DNA, CDR3 protein. D genes are given only for firm matches. Only part of the rows carry a size: once, few, many, or a class if the clone is expanded.

NA	TRBD1	TRBV5-6	TRBJ2-2	15	TGTGCCAGCAGACCCGGGACAGCGAACACCGGGGAGCTGTTTTTT	CASRPGTANTGELFF
NA	TRBD2	TRBV7-2	TRBJ2-7	15	TGTGCCAGCAGCTCTGGGACTAGCGGGCTCGGAGAGCAGTACTTC	CASSSGTSGLGEQYF
few	NA	TRBV27	TRBJ2-1	12	TGTGCCAGCAGGCGGATTTACAATGAGCAGTTCTTC	CASRRIYNEQFF
NA	NA	TRBV7-9	TRBJ2-2	15	TGTGCCAGCTGGACCCGGGGGAGTACCACCGGGGAGCTGTTTTTT	CASWTRGSTTGELFF
once	NA	TRBV3-1/TRBV3-2	TRBJ1-5	13	TGTGCCAGCAGCCTAACAGGGAGTGAGCCCCAGCATTTT	CASSLTGSEPQHF
NA	NA	TRBV20-1	TRBJ2-7	11	TGCAGTGCTAGAGTCTACTACGAGCAGTACTTC	CSARVYYEQYF
NA	NA	TRBV10-3	TRBJ1-4	15	TGTGCCATCAGTGAGGTGTTGGAGGGTAATGAAAAACTGTTTTTT	CAISEVLEGNEKLFF
NA	NA	TRBV6-5	TRBJ1-1	13	TGTGCCAGCGGGAAAAGGGTGAACACTGAAGCTTTCTTT	CASGKRVNTEAFF
NA	TRBD1	TRBV6-5	TRBJ2-7	15	TGTGCCAGCACTCCAGGGGGTTCAGGGAGATACGAGCAGTACTTC	CASTPGGSGRYEQYF
NA	NA	TRBV21-1	TRBJ2-7	15	TGTGCCAGCAGCAACGCGACAGGTCCGGTACAGTGGGAGTACTTC	CASSNATGPVQWEYF
NA	NA	TRBV12-3/TRBV12-4	TRBJ2-7	13	TGTGCCAGCAGCCCGTTGCAGGGAAACGAGCAGTACTTC	CASSPLQGNEQYF
NA	NA	TRBV5-1	TRBJ2-3	15	TGCGCCAGCAGCCCCGACTTACCCGGGTCAGATACGCAGTATTTT	CASSPDLPGSDTQYF
NA	NA	TRBV2	TRBJ2-3	14	TGTGCCAGCAGTCCCACGCAGACAGTAGATACGCAGTATTTT	CASSPTQTVDTQYF
NA	TRBD2	TRBV28	TRBJ2-1	17	TGTGCCAGCAGTTCAAAGAGCGGGAGGGTCCTCTACAATGAGCAGTTCTTC	CASSSKSGRVLYNEQFF
few	NA	TRBV19	TRBJ1-1	14	TGTGCCAGTATCCTTGGACGGAGGAACACTGAAGCTTTCTTT	CASILGRRNTEAFF
few	NA	TRBV4-2	TRBJ2-2	14	TGTGCCAGCAGCCAGCCCGACTCCTTTGGGGAGCTGTTTTTT	CASSQPDSFGELFF
NA	NA	TRBV7-7	TRBJ2-1	15	TGTGCTAGCAGCTACGACAGAAACTCATACAATGAGCAGTTCTTC	CASSYDRNSYNEQFF
once	TRBD1	TRBV5-6	TRBJ1-3	17	TGTGCCAGCAGCGTTCGGGCCGCGACAGGGACCGGAAACACCATATATTTT	CASSVRAATGTGNTIYF
NA	NA	TRBV6-5	TRBJ2-4	14	TGTGCCAGTCGCCAAGTCGGGTCCAAAAACATTCAGTACTTC	CASRQVGSKNIQYF
NA	TRBD1	TRBV9	TRBJ1-6	15	TGTGCCAGCAGCGGGGGACAGGGCGGGCCCTCACCCCTCCACTTT	CASSGGQGGPSPLHF
NA	NA	TRBV5-8	TRBJ2-1	13	TGTGCCAGCACAGGGTGGTCCTACAATGAGCAGTTCTTC	CASTGWSYNEQFF
NA	NA	TRBV11-2	TRBJ1-2	12	TGTGCCAGCAGCGGGCTCTACTATGGCTACACCTTC	CASSGLYYGYTF
NA	NA	TRBV2	TRBJ2-6	18	TGTGCCAGCAGTGGAGAAGGGTCACCCCTCTCTGGGGCCAACGTCCTGACTTTC	CASSGEGSPLSGANVLTF
NA	NA	TRBV7-9	TRBJ2-2	15	TGTGCCAGCAGCGGAAGGGTTCCGAACACCGGGGAGCTGTTTTTT	CASSGRVPNTGELFF
NA	NA	TRBV27	TRBJ1-5	12	TGTGCCAGCAGAGTCGGGAATCAGCCCCAGCATTTT	CASRVGNQPQHF
NA	NA	TRBV28	TRBJ2-7	16	TGTGCCAGCAGTTTCCAGGGCACAGCCCGCGCCTACGAGCAGTACTTC	CASSFQGTARAYEQYF
NA	NA	TRBV5-1	TRBJ1-6	13	TGCGCCAGCAGCCCATTACTTAATTCACCCCTCCACTTT	CASSPLLNSPLHF
NA	NA	TRBV3-1/TRBV3-2	TRBJ1-5	13	TGTTGCTGGGACGCGACACCTTTGCAGCCCCAGCATTTT	CCWDATPLQPQHF
NA	NA	TRBV30	TRBJ2-7	14	TGTGCCTGGAGTAACCCAGGGTCCTCGGGAGAGCAGTACTTC	CAWSNPGSSGEQYF
few	TRBD2	TRBV10-3	TRBJ2-3	15	TGTGCCATCAGTACCCCTAGCGGGAGTACAGATACGCAGTATTTT	CAISTPSGSTDTQYF
once	NA	TRBV28	TRBJ2-7	14	TGTGCCAGCAGCAACGTTGGTGCCTCTTACGAGCAGTACTTC	CASSNVGASYEQYF
once	NA	TRBV5-1	TRBJ2-7	15	TGCGCCAGCAGCTTGGCCGTGGACAATCTGAGGGAGCAGTACTTC	CASSLAVDNLREQYF
NA	NA	TRBV7-2	TRBJ2-2	16	TGTGCCAGCAGCCGCTGGGGGACGGCGAACACCGGGGAGCTGTTTTTT	CASSRWGTANTGELFF
NA	TRBD1	TRBV5-4	TRBJ2-6	17	TGTGCCAGCAGAGACGGGACAGGGGGCTTTGGGGCCAACGTCCTGACTTTC	CASRDGTGGFGANVLTF
NA	NA	TRBV10-3	TRBJ2-7	14	TGTGCCATCAGTGAACCACTGGGGGTATACGAGCAGTACTTC	CAISEPLGVYEQYF
NA	NA	TRBV6-4	TRBJ1-5	14	TGTGCCAGCAGTGACTCCGCGGGGGTACAGCCCCAGCATTTT	CASSDSAGVQPQHF
NA	NA	TRBV19	TRBJ1-2	13	TGTGCCAGTAGTAGCTCGTGGGCCTATGGCTACACCTTC	CASSSSWAYGYTF
NA	NA	TRBV10-2	TRBJ1-1	13	TGCGCCAGCAGGGAGGGTGTTTTCACTGAAGCTTTCTTT	CASREGVFTEAFF
NA	NA	TRBV5-6	TRBJ1-1	13	TGTGCCAGCAGCTTGGGTATGGGGCAAGAAGCTTTCTTT	CASSLGMGQEAFF
NA	TRBD1	TRBV14	TRBJ1-4	18	TGTGCCAGCAGCCACCTGAGACAGGGGGGAGGTCGAAATGAAAAACTGTTTTTT	CASSHLRQGGGRNEKLFF
few	TRBD1	TRBV27	TRBJ1-2	14	TGTGCCAGCAAAAGTGGACAGGCCCTCTATGGCTACACCTTC	CASKSGQALYGYTF
NA	TRBD1	TRBV11-3	TRBJ1-3	14	TGTGCCAGCAGCCAGGGGACAGCTGGAAACACCATATATTTT	CASSQGTAGNTIYF
NA	NA	TRBV12-3/TRBV12-4	TRBJ2-1	13	TGTGCCAGCAGTTTAGGGGCCCTCGGGGAGCAGTTCTTC	CASSLGALGEQFF
NA	NA	TRBV3-1/TRBV3-2	TRBJ1-5	14	TGTGCCAGCAGCCAGAAGGCGGACATGAAGCCCCAGCATTTT	CASSQKADMKPQHF
NA	NA	TRBV10-2	TRBJ2-1	14	TGCGCCAGCGGACTGTCGGGGAGCCCCAATGAGCAGTTCTTC	CASGLSGSPNEQFF
NA	TRBD1	TRBV6-6	TRBJ1-3	14	TGTGCCAGCAGCACAGGGACAGTTGGAAACACCATATATTTT	CASSTGTVGNTIYF
NA	NA	TRBV5-8	TRBJ1-2	12	TGTGCCAGCAGTTCGACGGTGGATGGCTACACCTTC	CASSSTVDGYTF
NA	NA	TRBV4-1	TRBJ1-2	15	TGCGCCAGCAGCCAGGGGCCAGCCTCTAACTATGGCTACACCTTC	CASSQGPASNYGYTF
NA	TRBD1	TRBV7-9	TRBJ2-5	16	TGTGCCAGCAGCTGGGTGGGACAGAGTTTCCAAGAGACCCAGTACTTC	CASSWVGQSFQETQYF
NA	NA	TRBV30	TRBJ1-2	17	TGTGCCTGGAGTAAAGGGCGGGACCGGGAGGCTAACTATGGCTACACCTTC	CAWSKGRDREANYGYTF
once	NA	TRBV9	TRBJ2-5	14	TGTGCCAGCAGCCCGACCCCCGCGGGCGAGACCCAGTACTTC	CASSPTPAGETQYF
NA	NA	TRBV4-2	TRBJ2-1	16	TGTGCCAGCAGCCAAGAAGGGACTCGACAGTTTGATGAGCAGTTCTTC	CASSQEGTRQFDEQFF
NA	NA	TRBV21-1	TRBJ1-5	14	TGTGCCAGCAGAGGGACAGGGGGAGATCAGCCCCAGCATTTT	CASRGTGGDQPQHF
NA	TRBD1	TRBV29-1	TRBJ1-1	15	TGCAGCGTGACAGGGAGGCCTCCTTTTAACACTGAAGCTTTCTTT	CSVTGRPPFNTEAFF
NA	NA	TRBV2	TRBJ2-3	18	TGTGCCAGCAGTGAACGGGGGCCGAGGGGCCTCCAGGGAGATACGCAGTATTTT	CASSERGPRGLQGDTQYF
few	NA	TRBV7-9	TRBJ2-3	17	TGTGCCAGCAGCCCGCCCGGGGAGGCCACCGGGGTGGATACGCAGTATTTT	CASSPPGEATGVDTQYF
NA	TRBD1	TRBV3-1/TRBV3-2	TRBJ2-2	14	TGTGCCAGCAGCCTTCGGACAGGGACCGGGGAGCTGTTTTTT	CASSLRTGTGELFF
NA	NA	TRBV13	TRBJ1-1	13	TGTGCCAGCAGCTTGGGGGGGTCCCCTGAAGCTTTCTTT	CASSLGGSPEAFF
NA	TRBD2	TRBV20-1	TRBJ2-1	12	TGCAGTGCTAGTGGACTAGGGGTTGAGCAGTTCTTC	CSASGLGVEQFF
few	NA	TRBV5-1	TRBJ1-2	15	TGCGCCAGCAGCTTGGAAGGGCGGGGGAACGGTGGCTACACCTTC	CASSLEGRGNGGYTF